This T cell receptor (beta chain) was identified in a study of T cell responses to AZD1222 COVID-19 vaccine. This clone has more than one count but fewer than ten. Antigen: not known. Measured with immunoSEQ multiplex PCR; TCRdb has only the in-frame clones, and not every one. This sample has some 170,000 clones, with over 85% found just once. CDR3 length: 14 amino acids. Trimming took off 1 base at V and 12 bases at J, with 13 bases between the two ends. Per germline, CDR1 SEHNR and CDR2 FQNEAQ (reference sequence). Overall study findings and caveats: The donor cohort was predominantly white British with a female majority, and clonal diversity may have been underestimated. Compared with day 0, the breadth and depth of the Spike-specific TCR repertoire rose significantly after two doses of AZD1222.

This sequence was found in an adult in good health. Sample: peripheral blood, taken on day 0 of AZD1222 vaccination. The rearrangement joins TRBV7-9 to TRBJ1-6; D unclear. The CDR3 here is CASSLGTAIVPLHF. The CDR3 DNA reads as TGTGCCAGCAGCTTAGGTACAGCAATCGTACCCCTCCACTTT.